The 28 T cell receptor beta chains listed next were all sequenced from one sample in a study of blood T cell repertoires in COVID-19. The method was immunoSEQ multiplex PCR; TCRdb's version includes in-frame clones alone and lacks a portion of them. The repertoire holds approximately 250,000 clones, with around 85% as singletons. Sequencing was carried out using peripheral blood. The receptors stem from a man aged 45-60 years with COVID-19, enrolled during active disease.

The chain joins TRBV21-1 to TRBJ2-5; the table's D call, TRBD2, was not checked against the DNA. TRBV21-1 is listed as a pseudogene. The CDR3 totals 17 residues. CDR3 nucleotide sequence: TGTGCCAGCAGCAAAGGTATTGAGCGGGGGGGCTTGAAGACCCAGTACTTC. Translated: CASSKGIERGGLKTQYF.

J is TRBJ2-1 and V is TRBV7-2; 7 bases map to TRBD2. This CDR3 region has 14 residues. Germline V lookup: CDR1 SGHTA, CDR2 FQGNSA. V gave up 3 bases and J gave up 3 bases; unmatched junction bases: 2. The CDR3 coding sequence is TGTGCCAGCAGCTTGAGCGGGGACTACAATGAGCAGTTCTTC. Protein: CASSLSGDYNEQFF. Using reference TRBV7-2 and TRBJ2-1 for the parts outside the CDR3, the full variable domain is GAGVSQSPSNKVTEKGKDVELRCDPISGHTALYWYRQSLGQGLEFLIYFQGNSAPDKSGLPSDRFSAERTGGSVSTLTIQRTQQEDSAVYLCASSLSGDYNEQFFGPGTRLTVL.

This chain connects TRBV19 to TRBJ2-5, with 10 bases matching TRBD2. CDR3 size: 16 residues. The ends lost 1 base at V and 3 bases at J; junction bases unmatched: 5. The V gene's germline CDR1 is LNHDA and CDR2 SQIVND (reference sequence). CDR3 in DNA: TGTGCCAGTAGTATAGGGCCTAGCGGGGGTGAAGAGACCCAGTACTTC. This gives the protein CASSIGPSGGEETQYF. The whole variable domain, filled in from reference TRBV19 and TRBJ2-5, reads DGGITQSPKYLFRKEGQNVTLSCEQNLNHDAMYWYRQDPGQGLRLIYYSQIVNDFQKGDIAEGYSVSREKKESFPLTVTSAQKNPTAFYLCASSIGPSGGEETQYFGPGTRLLVL.

This clone was picked up many times. This sequence joins TRBV6-5 and TRBJ1-2; the D is unclear. The V end was cut by 6 bases, the J end by 3 bases, with 11 bases between. CDR1 is MNHEY, CDR2 SVGAGI, per germline. There are 13 residues in the CDR3. DNA for the CDR3: TGTGCCAGCAGCCGCGGGTCTGACTATGGCTACACCTTC. Translated, it gives CASSRGSDYGYTF.

The J gene is TRBJ2-1, the V gene TRBV5-1, with 8 bases lining up with TRBD1. The V gene end was trimmed by 0 bases and the J gene end by 8 bases; junction bases not matched to a gene: 7. The CDR3 is 15 residues long. Per the germline V gene, CDR1 is SGHRS and CDR2 is YFSETQ. The CDR3 loop reads CASSLDQGARYEQFF. CDR3 DNA sequence: TGCGCCAGCAGCTTGGACCAGGGGGCTAGGTATGAGCAGTTCTTC.

The rearrangement uses TRBV30 and TRBJ2-3; 9 nucleotides agree with TRBD1. With 5 bases clipped from V and 0 bases from J, the junction kept 0 bases outside the gene matches. The CDR3 totals 13 residues. The germline V gene has CDR1 GTSNPN and CDR2 SVGIG (reference sequence). The CDR3 loop is CAWGTGSTDTQYF. The CDR3 DNA is TGTGCCTGGGGGACAGGGAGCACAGATACGCAGTATTTT.

The V and J genes are TRBV27 and TRBJ2-2, with 9 positions matching TRBD1. Germline values: CDR1 MNHEY, CDR2 SMNVEV (reference sequence). The CDR3 sequence is 16 residues long. V lost 4 bases and J lost 2; bases outside the gene matches: 5. This CDR3 reads CASSSGQGINTGELFF. The CDR3 region has the DNA TGTGCCAGCAGTTCGGGACAGGGCATCAACACCGGGGAGCTGTTTTTT.

The chain links TRBV29-1 to TRBJ2-6, with 7 bases matching TRBD1. Germline V gives CDR1 SQVTM, CDR2 ANQGSEA. This CDR3 has 14 amino acids. The V segment lost 7 bases and the J segment 2 bases; nucleotides outside the gene matches: 5. The CDR3 loop is CSADTGAGANVLTF. In DNA, the CDR3 is TGCAGCGCCGATACAGGGGCTGGGGCCAACGTCCTGACTTTC.

The chain recombines TRBV12-3 or TRBV12-4 with TRBJ1-2; weak D call: TRBD1 (6 bases). Trimming took 8 bases from V and 7 from J, leaving 14 bases between them. This CDR3 has 12 residues. The CDR3 DNA follows: TGTGCCAGCGGAGGGGGGGGCAGTGGCTACACCTTC. As protein: CASGGGGSGYTF.

J is TRBJ1-1 and V is TRBV18, with a weak D call TRBD1 (6 bases). This CDR3 is built from 14 residues. The V gene's germline CDR1 is KGHSH and CDR2 LQKENI. Deletions cut 5 bases from V and 1 base from J, with 11 bases between. CDR3 nucleotide sequence: TGTGCCAGCTCAAGGGACACAGGGAACACTGAAGCTTTCTTT. Translated, it gives CASSRDTGNTEAFF. Supplemented by reference TRBV18 and TRBJ1-1, the full variable domain reads NAGVMQNPRHLVRRRGQEARLRCSPMKGHSHVYWYRQLPEEGLKFMVYLQKENIIDESGMPKERFSAEFPKEGPSILRIQQVVRGDSAAYFCASSRDTGNTEAFFGQGTRLTVV.

The chain has TRBV14 and TRBJ2-7, with D possibly being TRBD1 (5 bases). The CDR3 covers 13 residues. The germline V gene has CDR1 SGHDN and CDR2 FVKESK. The V gene lost 3 bases and the J gene lost 4 bases, with 10 bases spanning the gap. For the CDR3, the DNA is TGTGCCAGCAGCCACACGACAGCTTACGAGCAGTACTTC. It codes for CASSHTTAYEQYF.

This chain links TRBV10-3 with TRBJ1-2; D perhaps matches TRBD1 (6 bases). The CDR3 loop spans 14 amino acids. The V gene's germline CDR1 is ENHRY and CDR2 SYGVKD. V shed 0 bases and J shed 4 bases, with 9 bases lying between them. CDR3 nucleotide sequence: TGTGCCATCAGTGAGTCGCCGGACAGCTATGGCTACACCTTC. It yields the protein CAISESPDSYGYTF.

V and J are TRBV9 and TRBJ2-1; 9 nucleotides agree with TRBD2. The CDR3 runs to 13 residues. The germline V gene has CDR1 SGDLS and CDR2 YYNGEE. V shed 0 bases and J 10 bases; nucleotides not matched to a gene: 2. The CDR3 bases are TGTGCCAGCAGCGTAGAGGCGGGGGGGGAGCAGTTCTTC. It yields the protein CASSVEAGGEQFF. Together with reference TRBV9 and TRBJ2-1, the CDR3 gives the full variable domain: DSGVTQTPKHLITATGQRVTLRCSPRSGDLSVYWYQQSLDQGLQFLIQYYNGEERAKGNILERFSAQQFPDLHSELNLSSLELGDSALYFCASSVEAGGEQFFGPGTRLTVL.

V is TRBV9 and J is TRBJ2-2, with 7 bases aligning to TRBD2. The germline V gene encodes CDR1 SGDLS and CDR2 YYNGEE. Unmatched junction bases numbered 3, after V lost 4 bases and J lost 0 bases. The CDR3 has 15 residues. The CDR3 DNA reads TGTGCCAGCAGCCCTGGACTAGCGAACACCGGGGAGCTGTTTTTT. Translating it yields CASSPGLANTGELFF.

The J gene is TRBJ1-2, the V gene TRBV7-6; no clear D. Looked up from germline, CDR1 is SGHVS and CDR2 is FNYEAQ. With 0 bases removed from V and 2 bases from J, the gap between germline ends came to 10 bases. CDR3 length: 15 residues. For the CDR3, the DNA is TGTGCCAGCAGCTTAGCGCTTCCAGTCAACTATGGCTACACCTTC. It yields the protein CASSLALPVNYGYTF.

The chain links TRBV3-1 (or the pseudogene TRBV3-2) to TRBJ2-7; D is unresolved. The CDR3 has 13 amino acids. The germline CDR1 and CDR2 sequences are LGHDT and YNNKEL (reference sequence). V was cut by 5 bases and J by 4 bases, with 12 bases left in between. CDR3 nucleotides: TGTGCCAGCAGCATTAGTTTTTCTTACGAGCAGTACTTC. It yields the protein CASSISFSYEQYF.

The chain recombines TRBV6-4 with TRBJ1-3; D is unresolved. CDR1 MRHNA and CDR2 SNTAGT come from the germline V gene. Trimming left V 9 bases short and J 5 bases short, with 23 bases between. The CDR3 has 16 amino acids. The CDR3 loop reads CARTCGPSPPRNTIYF. The CDR3 DNA follows: TGTGCCAGGACGTGCGGCCCTTCACCTCCTCGAAACACCATATATTTT.

This chain uses TRBV12-5 with TRBJ1-1; a possible D gene is TRBD1 (5 bases). V lost 7 bases, J lost 1 base, and 13 bases lay in between. The CDR3 is 14 residues long. Germline CDR1 reads LGHNT; CDR2 reads FRNRAP. The CDR3 here is CASAFYGGNTEAFF. As DNA, the CDR3 is TGTGCTAGTGCTTTTTACGGGGGGAACACTGAAGCTTTCTTT.

This clone was seen a few times. J is TRBJ1-3 and V is TRBV7-8; 8 bases fit TRBD1. Germline loops: CDR1 SGHVS, CDR2 FQNEAQ. The CDR3 covers 14 residues. Losses at the gene ends were 5 bases for V and 3 bases for J; bases not matched to a gene: 3. CDR3 DNA: TGTGCCAGCAGCCGACAGGGGATTGGAAACACCATATATTTT. Translated, it gives CASSRQGIGNTIYF.

The chain carries TRBV7-9 and TRBJ2-1; D gene unclear. The germline V gene has CDR1 SEHNR and CDR2 FQNEAQ (reference sequence). V dropped 4 bases and J dropped 4 bases, with 8 bases sitting between them. The CDR3 runs 13 residues. Written as DNA, the CDR3 is TGTGCCAGCAGCTCAGGCCTATACAATGAGCAGTTCTTC. Its translation is CASSSGLYNEQFF.

V and J are TRBV24-1 and TRBJ2-3, with D perhaps matching TRBD2 (6 bases). Looked up from germline, CDR1 is KGHDR and CDR2 is SFDVKD. CDR3 length: 14 amino acids. V lost 6 bases and J lost 0, with 9 bases in between. CDR3 in DNA: TGTGCCACCAGTCGGGGACTTAGCACAGATACGCAGTATTTT. Residues: CATSRGLSTDTQYF.

This rearrangement joins TRBV29-1 to TRBJ2-3, with 7 bases lining up with TRBD2. The trim removed 2 bases at V and 4 bases at J, leaving 6 bases unmatched. The CDR3 has 14 residues. Germline CDR1 and CDR2: SQVTM and ANQGSEA. CDR3 bases: TGCAGCGTTGAACGGGGGGACTCCCCAGATACGCAGTATTTT. It codes for CSVERGDSPDTQYF.

The chain joins TRBV5-6 to TRBJ2-7; TRBD1 aligns across 11 bases. Germline loops: CDR1 SGHDT, CDR2 YYEEEE. CDR3 length: 16 amino acids. Losses at the gene ends were 1 base for V and 3 bases for J; bases not matched to a gene: 6. The CDR3, as DNA: TGTGCCAGCAGCTTGCCCGGACAGGGGGCATTCTACGAGCAGTACTTC. This codes for CASSLPGQGAFYEQYF. The variable domain in full, with the rest retrieved from reference TRBV5-6 and TRBJ2-7, is DAGVTQSPTHLIKTRGQQVTLRCSPKSGHDTVSWYQQALGQGPQFIFQYYEEEERQRGNFPDRFSGHQFPNYSSELNVNALLLGDSALYLCASSLPGQGAFYEQYFGPGTRLTVT.

The V and J genes are TRBV7-2 and TRBJ2-3, with TRBD2 matching 11 bases. The V and J ends lost 1 base and 5 bases, in that order; junction bases with no gene match: 8. There are 17 residues in the CDR3. Germline assignment: CDR1 SGHTA and CDR2 FQGNSA. The CDR3 region is CASSLGLAGGPGDTQYF. The CDR3 nucleotides are TGTGCCAGCAGCTTAGGATTAGCGGGGGGGCCCGGAGATACGCAGTATTTT.

The rearrangement uses TRBV3-1 (or the pseudogene TRBV3-2) and TRBJ2-3; D is possibly TRBD2 (6 bases). CDR3 length: 17 amino acids. Germline CDR1 and CDR2: LGHDT and YNNKEL (reference sequence). The V gene lost 1 base and the J gene lost 2 bases, with 16 bases spanning the gap. CDR3 coding DNA: TGTGCCAGCAGCCAAGGCCTGACTAGTCGGGCCACAGATACGCAGTATTTT. Protein sequence: CASSQGLTSRATDTQYF.

The chain couples TRBV19 to TRBJ1-6; possibly TRBD1 for D (6 bases). V lost 7 bases and J 11 bases, leaving 18 bases between the germline ends. CDR1 and CDR2 (germline): LNHDA, SQIVND (reference sequence). This CDR3 is 14 amino acids long. The CDR3 here is CASKAADWGPPLHF. Written as DNA, the CDR3 is TGTGCCAGTAAAGCGGCAGATTGGGGGCCACCCCTCCACTTT.

V is TRBV28 and J is TRBJ1-1; a weak D match, TRBD1 (5 bases). V lost 2 bases and J 11 bases, leaving 12 bases between the germline ends. Germline V CDR1 and CDR2: MDHEN, SYDVKM. This CDR3 spans 12 amino acids. As DNA, the CDR3 is TGTGCCAGCAGTTTAAATTGGGGGGACGCTTTCTTT. This translates into CASSLNWGDAFF.

The CDR3 protein is CASSQRGTSGGRGETQYF. DNA for the CDR3: TGCGCCAGCAGCCAGAGGGGGACTAGCGGGGGCCGAGGAGAGACCCAGTACTTC. The chain employs TRBV4-3 and TRBJ2-5; TRBD2 aligns across 14 bases. V shed 3 bases and J 4 bases; nucleotides not matched to a gene: 10. The CDR3 runs 18 residues. CDR1 is LGHNA and CDR2 is YSLEER in the germline V gene.